The present T cell receptor (beta chain) was sequenced within a study of Graves' ophthalmopathy and Graves' hyperthyroidism. Study observations and caveats: The majority of expanded thyroid clonotypes above 0.001 frequency also occurred in blood.

Amplified material comprised TCR beta CDR3 regions derived from RNA transcripts. After a first-round RT-PCR with HTBI primers, a second-round multiplex PCR was run. Via MiXCR, TCRdb re-called the multiplex PCR reads, giving one row per CDR3 protein. The repertoire holds 350,000 to 450,000 distinct CDR3 sequences, with about 16% as singletons. A remark on this clonotype: What it binds is not known.

The CDR3 has 16 amino acids. Trimming removed 4 bases at V and 2 bases at J, with 17 bases between. The sample taken for sequencing was peripheral blood. This sequence joins TRBV12-3 or TRBV12-4 and TRBJ1-1; maybe TRBD1 (6 bases). The TCR originated in a woman under 30 with Graves' ophthalmopathy. As DNA, the CDR3 is TGTGCCAGCAGTTCGCACCGCCGGGACACCAACACTGAAGCTTTCTTT. It is translated as CASSSHRRDTNTEAFF.